The 27 T cell receptor beta chains given below trace back to one sample, sequenced in a study of cytomegalovirus exposure and HLA in healthy donors. The PCR used 60 Vbeta and 13 Jbeta primers. Profiling relied on immunoSEQ multiplex PCR, and the TCRdb table lists in-frame clones only, not all of them. The sample comprises 150,000 to 200,000 clones, approximately 71% of which are singletons, and about 10% rests with the top ten. The sequencing sample was made of PBMCs. The receptors derive from a young man in good health and CMV-seropositive.

This chain uses TRBV28 with TRBJ1-6; D might be TRBD1 (5 bases). This CDR3 spans 17 amino acids. Trimming stripped 1 base from V and 5 bases from J, with 15 bases between. Germline loops: CDR1 MDHEN, CDR2 SYDVKM. CDR3 nucleotide sequence: TGTGCCAGCAGTTTATCTTGGCAGGGTAAAGATAATTCACCCCTCCACTTT. Translation: CASSLSWQGKDNSPLHF.

Concerning this clone: The sample contains more than one DNA sequence encoding this CDR3. The V gene is TRBV7-3, the J gene TRBJ2-1; 10 positions agree with TRBD2. Germline V lookup: CDR1 SGHTA, CDR2 FQGTGA. The CDR3 sequence is 16 residues long. V dropped 2 bases and J dropped 0; count of bases not matched to a gene: 1. CDR3 residues: CASSLASGSSYNEQFF. CDR3 nucleotide sequence: TGTGCCAGCAGCTTAGCTAGCGGGAGCTCCTACAATGAGCAGTTCTTC.

This chain links TRBV7-3 with TRBJ1-1; no definite D call. The CDR3 consists of 18 residues. Trimming pared 2 bases from V and 0 bases from J, leaving 19 bases between. Germline-derived CDR1 and CDR2 are SGHTA and FQGTGA. The CDR3 region is CASSLLGALHVMNTEAFF. The DNA for the CDR3 is TGTGCCAGCAGCTTATTGGGAGCACTCCATGTTATGAACACTGAAGCTTTCTTT.

The chain carries TRBV4-2 and TRBJ1-2; TRBD1 aligns across 9 bases. Trimming took 0 bases from V and 8 from J; bases not matched to a gene: 10. There are 16 residues in the CDR3. CDR1 is LGHNA, CDR2 YNFKEQ, per germline. The CDR3 sequence is CASSQEAGQGSNGYTF. DNA for the CDR3: TGTGCCAGCAGCCAAGAGGCGGGACAGGGATCTAACGGCTACACCTTC.

V gene TRBV18 combines with J gene TRBJ2-7, with D possibly TRBD2 on 5 matching bases. The CDR3 runs 15 residues. In germline, CDR1 is KGHSH, CDR2 LQKENI. The V end lost 3 bases, the J end lost 4 bases, and 16 bases lay between the germline ends. Here the CDR3 reads CASSPANGIQYEQYF. The CDR3 DNA reads as TGTGCCAGCTCACCCGCTAACGGGATCCAATACGAGCAGTACTTC.

The rearrangement links TRBV29-1 to TRBJ2-1; D perhaps matches TRBD1 (6 bases). Germline V gives CDR1 SQVTM, CDR2 ANQGSEA. V was clipped by 2 bases and J by 6 bases, with 23 bases between them. This CDR3 is built from 17 residues. CDR3 in DNA: TGCAGCGTTGAACGGACGGGGACACGCTCTAGAGGCAATGAGCAGTTCTTC. Protein product: CSVERTGTRSRGNEQFF.

J is TRBJ2-7 and V is TRBV7-2; D uncertain. Germline assignment: CDR1 SGHTA and CDR2 FQGNSA. Trimming cost V 3 bases and J 4 bases, with 7 bases left between them. This CDR3 is 12 amino acids long. CDR3 sequence (DNA): TGTGCCAGCAGCTTCGACAAGTACGAGCAGTACTTC. Amino acid sequence: CASSFDKYEQYF.

V and J are TRBV28 and TRBJ2-3; D might be TRBD2 (5 bases). Germline assignment: CDR1 MDHEN and CDR2 SYDVKM. V lost 4 bases and J 3 bases, leaving 17 bases between the germline ends. This CDR3 spans 16 amino acids. CDR3 coding DNA: TGTGCCAGCAGTTCTGCTGGTAGCTGGGAGACAGATACGCAGTATTTT. It codes for CASSSAGSWETDTQYF. Drawing the rest from reference TRBV28 and TRBJ2-3, the complete variable domain is DVKVTQSSRYLVKRTGEKVFLECVQDMDHENMFWYRQDPGLGLRLIYFSYDVKMKEKGDIPEGYSVSREKKERFSLILESASTNQTSMYLCASSSAGSWETDTQYFGPGTRLTVL.

V gene TRBV10-2 combines with J gene TRBJ1-1; TRBD1 is a possible D gene (5 bases). The germline V and J ends were trimmed by 0 bases and 10 bases, with 15 bases remaining between them. The CDR3 is 14 amino acids. The germline CDR1 and CDR2 sequences are WSHSY and SAAADI. The CDR3 sequence is CASSESRAGLRAFF. CDR3 DNA: TGCGCCAGCAGTGAGTCGAGAGCGGGACTTAGAGCTTTCTTT.

This clone appeared a few times. The chain has TRBV9 and TRBJ1-1, with 12 positions matching TRBD1. The length of the CDR3 is 15 residues. CDR1 and CDR2 (germline): SGDLS, YYNGEE. V dropped 4 bases and J dropped 6; count of bases not matched to a gene: 7. CDR3 DNA: TGTGCCAGCAGCCTGGGGGGACAGGGGGCGGCTGAAGCTTTCTTT. Its translation: CASSLGGQGAAEAFF.

V is TRBV18 and J is TRBJ2-6; D remains unclear. Germline CDR1 KGHSH, CDR2 LQKENI. Trimming removed 4 bases at V and 0 bases at J, with 13 bases between. This CDR3 has 17 residues. This CDR3 reads CASSLTNQASGANVLTF. The CDR3 DNA is TGTGCCAGCTCACTTACAAATCAGGCCTCTGGGGCCAACGTCCTGACTTTC.

The chain links TRBV7-8 to TRBJ2-2; 9 bases align to TRBD1. Germline-derived CDR1 and CDR2 are SGHVS and FQNEAQ. J gave up 6 bases and V 5 bases, and 10 bases lay outside the gene matches. The CDR3 is 16 amino acids. The CDR3 sequence: CASSLGQGQVAGELFF. The DNA for the CDR3 is TGTGCCAGCAGCCTCGGACAGGGGCAAGTGGCCGGGGAGCTGTTTTTT.

The chain combines TRBV12-5 with TRBJ1-5; 12 nucleotides align to TRBD1. The trim removed 0 bases at V and 1 base at J, leaving 13 bases unmatched. Germline V gene data show CDR1 as LGHNT and CDR2 as FRNRAP. CDR3 length: 21 amino acids. The CDR3 nucleotides read TGTGCTAGTGGTTTGGTAGCCTGGCGGGACAGGGGGCTAAGGAGCAATCAGCCCCAGCATTTT. Protein: CASGLVAWRDRGLRSNQPQHF.

Concerning this clone: The same CDR3 arises from other DNA sequences in this sample as well. The V gene is TRBV5-4, the J gene TRBJ2-3, with 7 nucleotides matching TRBD2. V shed 3 bases and J 5 bases; nucleotides not matched to a gene: 0. The CDR3 runs to 12 residues. Germline V gene lookup returns CDR1 SGHNT and CDR2 YYREEE (reference sequence). CDR3 in DNA: TGTGCCAGCAGCTGGGGGGGAGATACGCAGTATTTT. This translates into CASSWGGDTQYF.

V and J are TRBV9 and TRBJ1-1; the D is unclear. V was trimmed by 4 bases and J by 1 base, leaving 11 bases between them. CDR3 length equals 14 residues. Germline V gives CDR1 SGDLS, CDR2 YYNGEE. The CDR3 here is CASSPQVRNTEAFF. The CDR3 coding sequence is TGTGCCAGCAGCCCCCAGGTACGGAACACTGAAGCTTTCTTT. The complete variable domain, with remaining parts taken from reference TRBV9 and TRBJ1-1, reads DSGVTQTPKHLITATGQRVTLRCSPRSGDLSVYWYQQSLDQGLQFLIQYYNGEERAKGNILERFSAQQFPDLHSELNLSSLELGDSALYFCASSPQVRNTEAFFGQGTRLTVV.

J is TRBJ2-2 and V is TRBV11-2, with 7 bases that match TRBD2. Per the germline V gene, CDR1 is SGHAT and CDR2 is FQNNGV. The CDR3 is 14 residues long. The V and J ends lost 4 bases and 8 bases, in that order; junction bases with no gene match: 7. DNA of the CDR3: TGTGCCAGCAGCTGGCTAGCGGAGGGGGGGGAGCTGTTTTTT. It is translated as CASSWLAEGGELFF.

The chain employs TRBV30 and TRBJ1-1; D gene ambiguous. This CDR3 region has 13 residues. V gave up 0 bases and J gave up 1 base, with 6 bases separating them. Germline CDR1 GTSNPN, CDR2 SVGIG (reference sequence). CDR3 coding DNA: TGTGCCTGGAGTGTTCACAGGAACACTGAAGCTTTCTTT. It encodes CAWSVHRNTEAFF.

This sequence joins TRBV7-3 and TRBJ2-3; 9 nucleotides align to TRBD2. The length of the CDR3 is 19 residues. The ends lost 3 bases at V and 1 base at J; junction bases unmatched: 14. Germline CDR1 SGHTA, CDR2 FQGTGA. In DNA, the CDR3 is TGTGCCAGCAGCTTTCGGCTAGCGGGGCCCAAAACCCGCACAGATACGCAGTATTTT. Residues: CASSFRLAGPKTRTDTQYF.

This clone was seen only a few times. This rearrangement joins TRBV2 to TRBJ2-2, with D possibly matching TRBD1 (6 bases). The CDR3 has 15 residues. The V and J ends lost 6 bases and 5 bases respectively, with 16 bases between them. Looked up from germline, CDR1 is SNHLY and CDR2 is FYNNEI. The CDR3 region has the DNA TGTGCCAGCAGGGGGGCGCAAATCGGGACCGGGGAGCTGTTTTTT. Amino acids: CASRGAQIGTGELFF.

This clone occurred a few times. V gene TRBV30 combines with J gene TRBJ2-7; the D gene is possibly TRBD2 (5 bases). From germline, CDR1 is GTSNPN and CDR2 SVGIG (reference sequence). V lost 3 bases to trimming and J lost 2 bases, with 11 bases between them. The CDR3 loop spans 13 amino acids. CDR3 DNA sequence: TGTGCCTGGAGCGGACTGAATACCTACGAGCAGTACTTC. This encodes CAWSGLNTYEQYF.

The rearrangement joins TRBV30 to TRBJ1-1, with TRBD1 matching 7 bases. CDR1 is GTSNPN and CDR2 is SVGIG in the germline V gene (reference sequence). The CDR3 has 13 amino acids. Losses at the gene ends were 1 base for V and 6 bases for J; bases not matched to a gene: 5. The CDR3 sequence: CAWSGQGVAEAFF. The CDR3 DNA reads as TGTGCCTGGAGTGGTCAGGGGGTGGCTGAAGCTTTCTTT.

This clone has more than one count but fewer than ten. The rearrangement joins TRBV5-4 to TRBJ1-1; D unresolved. The V end lost 4 bases, the J end lost 4 bases, and 17 bases lay between the germline ends. The CDR3 length is 15 residues. Per the germline V gene, CDR1 is SGHNT and CDR2 is YYREEE (reference sequence). Here the CDR3 DNA reads TGTGCCAGCAGCGATCCCCGAGGTAGGAGCACTGAAGCTTTCTTT. Translated: CASSDPRGRSTEAFF.

The gene calls are TRBV6-1 and TRBJ1-4; a weak D match, TRBD1 (6 bases). V lost 1 base and J 6 bases, leaving 12 bases between the germline ends. The CDR3 length is 15 residues. Looked up from germline, CDR1 is MNHNS and CDR2 is SASEGT. The CDR3: CASSEGGGAYEKLFF. DNA of the CDR3: TGTGCCAGCAGTGAAGGGGGGGGCGCATATGAAAAACTGTTTTTT.

CDR3 amino acids: CASRPYEGAPNSPLHF. CDR3 coding DNA: TGTGCCAGCAGGCCCTACGAAGGGGCGCCTAATTCACCCCTCCACTTT. This chain links TRBV7-8 with TRBJ1-6; a weak D match, TRBD1 (5 bases). The germline V gene has CDR1 SGHVS and CDR2 FQNEAQ. V shed 6 bases and J shed 6 bases, with 18 bases lying between them. The length of the CDR3 is 16 residues.

The chain recombines TRBV9 with TRBJ2-1; 11 nucleotides align to TRBD2. This CDR3 region has 18 residues. Trimming removed 1 base from V and 3 bases from J; junction bases left unmatched: 9. The germline CDR1 and CDR2 sequences are SGDLS and YYNGEE. The CDR3: CASSVYGYGTSGYNEQFF. CDR3 DNA: TGTGCCAGCAGCGTATATGGATACGGGACTAGCGGCTACAATGAGCAGTTCTTC.

The chain has TRBV5-4 and TRBJ2-7; 9 bases are shared with TRBD1. V dropped 5 bases and J dropped 5; count of bases not matched to a gene: 8. The germline V gene has CDR1 SGHNT and CDR2 YYREEE (reference sequence). This CDR3 has 14 residues. The CDR3 bases are TGTGCCAGCAGACGGGACAGGGTGGACAACGAGCAGTACTTC. This codes for CASRRDRVDNEQYF.

This clone has more than one count but fewer than ten. The chain has TRBV6-6 and TRBJ2-7, with TRBD1 identical over 7 bases. The CDR3 runs to 14 residues. The germline V gene has CDR1 MNHNY and CDR2 SVGAGI (reference sequence). J gave up 3 bases and V 5 bases, and 7 bases lay outside the gene matches. This CDR3 reads CASSTGVIGYEQYF. The CDR3 coding sequence is TGTGCCAGCAGTACAGGGGTAATAGGCTACGAGCAGTACTTC.